The next 27 T cell receptor beta chains were all read from a single sample in a study of blood T cells in healthy people across ages. A second PCR, run for about 7 to 11 cycles, used a sample-barcoded 5' primer plus a J-beta primer mix. TCRdb reanalysed the 5' RACE reads using MiXCR and keeps one entry per CDR3 protein. The table includes roughly 1.4 million distinct CDR3 sequences, around 55% detected once. The sequenced sample was blood. These receptors originate from a man younger than 35 in good health.

In regard to this clonotype: The junction departs from the called germline gene at one end, perhaps through a read error. V is TRBV10-3 and J is TRBJ2-6, with D possibly matching TRBD1 (5 bases). The CDR3 sequence is 16 residues long. CDR1 is ENHRY, CDR2 SYGVKD, per germline. The CDR3 DNA sequence: TGTGCCATCAGTGGTGGGCAGAGCTCTGGGGCCAGCGTCCTGACTTTC. Protein: CAISGGQSSGASVLTF.

The sample holds one count of this clonotype. The chain joins TRBV7-2 to TRBJ2-4; 8 positions agree with TRBD1. CDR3 length: 17 residues. The trim removed 1 base at V and 2 bases at J, leaving 7 bases unmatched. Germline CDR1 and CDR2: SGHTA and FQGNSA. This CDR3 reads CASSLVPGGASKNIQYF. The CDR3 DNA reads TGTGCCAGCAGCTTAGTCCCAGGGGGCGCATCCAAAAACATTCAGTACTTC. Filled out from reference TRBV7-2 and TRBJ2-4, the complete variable domain reads GAGVSQSPSNKVTEKGKDVELRCDPISGHTALYWYRQSLGQGLEFLIYFQGNSAPDKSGLPSDRFSAERTGGSVSTLTIQRTQQEDSAVYLCASSLVPGGASKNIQYFGAGTRLSVL.

The rearrangement links TRBV29-1 to TRBJ1-1; D is undetermined. The length of the CDR3 is 13 residues. Germline values: CDR1 SQVTM, CDR2 ANQGSEA. Trimming shortened V by 4 bases and J by 2 bases, and 11 bases separated the two germline ends. The CDR3 nucleotides read TGCAGCGTTGGCGAGGCCAAAAACACTGAAGCTTTCTTT. This codes for CSVGEAKNTEAFF.

The gene calls are TRBV11-2 and TRBJ2-7; the D is unclear. The length of the CDR3 is 14 residues. With 2 bases removed from V and 6 bases from J, the gap between germline ends came to 14 bases. Germline-derived CDR1 and CDR2 are SGHAT and FQNNGV. The CDR3 DNA is TGTGCCAGCAGCTTACGGGTCCTGCCTGGCGAGCAGTACTTC. This translates into CASSLRVLPGEQYF.

This clonotype showed up just a few times. This chain joins TRBV4-1 and TRBJ2-1; possible D gene TRBD1, 6 bases. CDR3 length equals 19 residues. The V and J ends lost 0 bases and 4 bases respectively, with 22 bases between them. In germline, CDR1 is MGHRA, CDR2 YSYEKL. CDR3 nucleotide sequence: TGCGCCAGCAGCCAAGATGGACAAAGGTGGGGGACACGATACAATGAGCAGTTCTTC. Translating it yields CASSQDGQRWGTRYNEQFF.

This clonotype was counted a few times. A read error may account for a junction end that differs from germline. The chain carries TRBV6-6 and TRBJ2-1; no reliable D call. This CDR3 region has 13 residues. Germline V CDR1 and CDR2: MNHNY, SVGAGI (reference sequence). The CDR3 bases are TGTGCCAGCAGTGACTCGGGTGGCAATGAGCAGTTCTTC. Protein product: CASSDSGGNEQFF.

This clonotype was seen only a few times. This chain uses TRBV14 with TRBJ1-2; D gene ambiguous. The CDR3 has 13 residues. The germline V and J ends were trimmed by 3 bases and 4 bases, with 9 bases remaining between them. Germline values: CDR1 SGHDN, CDR2 FVKESK. CDR3 sequence reads: CASSHTGRYGYTF. The CDR3 DNA is TGTGCCAGCAGCCATACCGGACGCTATGGCTACACCTTC.

This clonotype was observed a handful of times. The chain is built from TRBV29-1 and TRBJ2-1; 7 nucleotides agree with TRBD1. The J segment lost 5 bases and the V segment lost 5 bases, leaving 9 bases of the junction unmatched. The CDR3 is made up of 14 amino acids. Germline V gene data show CDR1 as SQVTM and CDR2 as ANQGSEA. This CDR3 is CSVTGTVPNNEQFF. CDR3 coding DNA: TGCAGCGTTACCGGGACAGTTCCTAACAATGAGCAGTTCTTC.

The CDR3 bases are TGTGCCAGCAGCGCATACCAGGGTAGCAATCAGCCCCAGCATTTT. Its translation: CASSAYQGSNQPQHF. The J gene is TRBJ1-5, the V gene TRBV28; a possible D gene is TRBD1 (5 bases). Germline lookup yields CDR1 MDHEN and CDR2 SYDVKM. The CDR3 totals 15 residues. Deletions cut 6 bases from V and 0 bases from J, with 12 bases between.

The V call is TRBV20-1, the J call TRBJ2-7; D remains ambiguous. Trimming left V 1 base short and J 2 bases short, with 6 bases between. Germline V gene sequence: CDR1 DFQATT, CDR2 SNEGSKA (reference sequence). The CDR3 runs 12 residues. The chain's CDR3 is CSARGPAYEQYF. CDR3 nucleotides: TGCAGTGCTAGAGGTCCTGCCTACGAGCAGTACTTC.

Notes on this clonotype: A much larger clone is a single base away; this may be a read error. The rearrangement links TRBV12-3 or TRBV12-4 to TRBJ2-6; D is possibly TRBD1 (6 bases). The CDR3 consists of 15 residues. V lost 6 bases and J lost 1, with 10 bases in between. For the CDR3, the DNA is TGTGCCAGCAGACCCAGGGGTTCTGGGGCCAACGTCCTGACTTTC. Protein product: CASRPRGSGANVLTF.

This chain joins TRBV6-6 and TRBJ2-7; a possible D gene is TRBD1 (6 bases). Germline V gene data show CDR1 as MNHNY and CDR2 as SVGAGI (reference sequence). The CDR3 runs to 14 residues. V was trimmed by 2 bases and J by 2 bases, leaving 10 bases between them. In DNA, the CDR3 is TGTGCCAGCAGTTACCAGGGGCTGCCCTACGAGCAGTACTTC. Translating it yields CASSYQGLPYEQYF.

This clonotype was counted a single time. The rearrangement links TRBV15 to TRBJ1-2, with TRBD1 as a possible D gene (6 bases). The germline V gene encodes CDR1 LNHNV and CDR2 YYDKDF (reference sequence). The length of the CDR3 is 15 residues. Trimming cost V 0 bases and J 4 bases, with 12 bases left between them. The CDR3 bases are TGTGCCACCAGCAGAGAGACAGGTATCGTCTATGGCTACACCTTC. This codes for CATSRETGIVYGYTF.

This clonotype was seen only a few times. The chain recombines TRBV29-1 with TRBJ2-1; a weak D match, TRBD2 (5 bases). Germline lookup yields CDR1 SQVTM and CDR2 ANQGSEA. There are 15 residues in the CDR3. V was cut by 3 bases and J by 8 bases, with 20 bases left in between. CDR3: CSVDLSSITSHEQFF. CDR3 in DNA: TGCAGCGTTGATCTCTCTAGCATCACATCCCATGAGCAGTTCTTC.

There are a few counts of this clonotype. The CDR3 here is CASSVYAGYEQYF. For the CDR3, the DNA is TGTGCCAGCAGTGTCTACGCTGGCTACGAGCAGTACTTC. This chain connects TRBV6-4 to TRBJ2-7, with no clear D. CDR1 and CDR2 (germline): MRHNA, SNTAGT. Trimming shortened V by 4 bases and J by 3 bases, and 10 bases separated the two germline ends. CDR3 length: 13 residues.

The chain is built from TRBV27 and TRBJ2-3, with a weak D call TRBD2 (7 bases). Deletions cut 10 bases from V and 2 bases from J, with 25 bases between. The CDR3 runs to 17 residues. CDR1 is MNHEY, CDR2 SMNVEV, per germline (reference sequence). Here the CDR3 reads CATLPLGGASNTDTQYF. Written as DNA, the CDR3 is TGTGCCACTCTCCCCCTGGGGGGGGCCAGTAACACAGATACGCAGTATTTT.

This clonotype was detected a few times. The chain combines TRBV12-3 or TRBV12-4 with TRBJ2-4; TRBD2 might be the D (5 bases). Trimming shortened V by 10 bases and J by 9 bases, and 13 bases separated the two germline ends. CDR3 length equals 11 residues. The CDR3 sequence: CATREEGIQYF. CDR3 sequence (DNA): TGTGCCACGAGGGAAGAGGGCATTCAGTACTTC.

A note on this clonotype: The junction shows a germline mismatch at one end, possibly a read error. J is TRBJ1-5 and V is TRBV6-1; possible D gene TRBD1, 6 bases. The germline CDR1 and CDR2 sequences are MNHNS and SASEGT. This CDR3 spans 16 amino acids. In DNA, the CDR3 is TGTGCCAGCAGTCTCGCGTACAGGGTCGTCCCACAGCCCCTGCATTTT. It translates to CASSLAYRVVPQPLHF.

With respect to this clonotype: At one end the junction does not follow the germline gene, possibly because of a read error. The chain carries TRBV5-1 and TRBJ2-7; 8 positions match TRBD1. Looked up from germline, CDR1 is SGHRS and CDR2 is YFSETQ. The CDR3 contains 16 residues. CDR3 loop: CASRLDTGTGSHEQYF. CDR3 in DNA: TGCGCCAGCAGATTGGATACGGGGACAGGATCCCACGAGCAGTACTTC. The complete variable domain, with remaining parts taken from reference TRBV5-1 and TRBJ2-7, reads KAGVTQTPRYLIKTRGQQVTLSCSPISGHRSVSWYQQTPGQGLQFLFEYFSETQRNKGNFPGRFSGRQFSNSRSEMNVSTLELGDSALYLCASRLDTGTGSHEQYFGPGTRLTVT.

This sequence joins TRBV20-1 and TRBJ2-3, with 7 bases lining up with TRBD2. This CDR3 contains 14 residues. Germline CDR1 is DFQATT and CDR2 is SNEGSKA (reference sequence). Trimming cost V 6 bases and J 6 bases; bases outside gene matches: 12. CDR3 coding DNA: TGCAGTGCCGCCCCCAACGGGAGGATGGATACGCAGTATTTT. Its protein product is CSAAPNGRMDTQYF.

V and J are TRBV6-2 or TRBV6-3 and TRBJ2-5; TRBD2 aligns across 9 bases. The J call may be mistaken, given a closer DNA end match to TRBJ2-7. CDR1 is MNHEY, CDR2 SVGEGT, per germline. The CDR3 totals 14 residues. Here the CDR3 reads CASTRLAGSYEQYF. CDR3 sequence (DNA): TGTGCCAGCACCCGGCTAGCGGGGAGTTACGAGCAGTACTTC.

V and J are TRBV2 and TRBJ2-7; either TRBD1 or TRBD2 may supply D (6 bases each). CDR1 and CDR2 from the germline V gene are SNHLY and FYNNEI. This CDR3 is built from 14 residues. V gave up 6 bases and J gave up 5 bases, with 17 bases separating them. The CDR3 spells CASSLTKGGHEQYF. CDR3 bases: TGTGCCAGCAGCCTCACTAAGGGGGGCCACGAGCAGTACTTC.

This rearrangement joins TRBV14 to TRBJ1-2; a weak D match, TRBD1 (6 bases). The V gene lost 0 bases and the J gene lost 8 bases, with 13 bases spanning the gap. CDR1 is SGHDN, CDR2 FVKESK, per germline. The CDR3 spans 14 residues. CDR3 nucleotide sequence: TGTGCCAGCAGCCAAGAAGTCTGGGGGCGAGGCTACACCTTC. This codes for CASSQEVWGRGYTF.

The chain recombines TRBV27 with TRBJ2-7; the D gene is possibly TRBD2 (6 bases). This CDR3 region has 15 residues. CDR1 is MNHEY and CDR2 is SMNVEV in the germline V gene (reference sequence). Trimming stripped 1 base from V and 5 bases from J, with 15 bases between. Here the CDR3 DNA reads TGTGCCAGCAGTTTATTCCGGGGGTTCAGGGACGAGCAGTACTTC. It yields the protein CASSLFRGFRDEQYF.

The rearrangement joins TRBV9 to TRBJ1-2; unclear D gene. V shed 8 bases and J shed 2 bases, with 10 bases lying between them. The germline V gene encodes CDR1 SGDLS and CDR2 YYNGEE. The CDR3 length is 12 residues. The CDR3 nucleotides are TGTGCCAGTGGAGGGAAGAACTATGGCTACACCTTC. It yields the protein CASGGKNYGYTF. Filled out from reference TRBV9 and TRBJ1-2, the complete variable domain reads DSGVTQTPKHLITATGQRVTLRCSPRSGDLSVYWYQQSLDQGLQFLIQYYNGEERAKGNILERFSAQQFPDLHSELNLSSLELGDSALYFCASGGKNYGYTFGSGTRLTVV.

The J gene is TRBJ2-4, the V gene TRBV7-2, with a weak D call TRBD1 (6 bases). Germline values: CDR1 SGHTA, CDR2 FQGNSA. The CDR3 loop spans 15 amino acids. Trimming took off 7 bases at V and 1 base at J, with 14 bases between the two ends. CDR3 protein: CASNRIDRAKNIQYF. CDR3 nucleotides: TGTGCCAGCAACCGAATTGACAGGGCCAAAAACATTCAGTACTTC.

This clonotype was recorded many times. The genes are TRBV6-4 and TRBJ2-1, with 7 bases matching TRBD1. Germline V CDR1 and CDR2: MRHNA, SNTAGT. V was clipped by 3 bases and J by 6 bases; unmatched bases: 5. This CDR3 region has 14 residues. This CDR3 reads CASSEGGPSNEQFF. CDR3 sequence (DNA): TGTGCCAGCAGTGAAGGGGGCCCCTCCAATGAGCAGTTCTTC.